This T cell receptor (beta chain) was obtained from a study of post-analysis software for immune sequencing data. Overall study results and limits: Higher frequency in patients than in controls was seen for several TRBV segments, with TRBV5-6, TRBV5-1 and TRBV20-1 among them. Versus controls, multiple sclerosis patients showed significantly lower diversity (normalized Chao1). By F measure, strong co-clustering occurred among samples prepared in the same batch.

Every TCR beta cDNA library bore unique molecular identifiers. T cells, roughly 0.85 to 10 million of them, yielded around 460,000 cDNA molecules. TCRdb independently ran MiXCR on the PCR reads; one entry per CDR3 protein. The table includes 400,000 to 500,000 distinct CDR3 sequences, approximately 38% detected once. Germline values: CDR1 SGHRS, CDR2 YFSETQ. CDR3 length equals 14 residues. The V end was cut by 7 bases, the J end by 1 base, with 14 bases between. On this clonotype: The antigen is undetermined.

The V and J genes are TRBV5-1 and TRBJ1-1, with D hard to call. Input material: blood. The clonotype originates from a girl aged 2 to 10 with multiple sclerosis. CDR3 nucleotide sequence: TGCGCCAGCGGTCCTCAGACCTCGAACACTGAAGCTTTCTTT. It translates to CASGPQTSNTEAFF.